A single sample gave rise to the 28 T cell receptor beta chains below, sequenced in a study of relationships among human T cell subsets. Anti-CD45RO beads selected memory T cells out of the CD45RA-negative fraction. TCR alpha and beta CDR3s were amplified from mRNA by semiquantitative ARM-PCR. Exponential amplification used communal superprimers after tagged nested gene-specific primers in ARM-PCR. TCRdb itself ran the multiplex PCR reads through MiXCR, one entry per CDR3 protein. The sample carries roughly 9,200 distinct CDR3 sequences, around 59% recorded once. Sequencing was performed on memory T cells sorted from blood. These receptors all stem from a man aged 40-50 years in good health.

Notes on this clonotype: It may be a read error: a sequence one base away is much more abundant. The conserved phenylalanine or tryptophan normally closing the CDR3 is absent here, so this likely arose from a read error. The chain employs TRBV11-2 and TRBJ2-1; weak D call: TRBD2 (5 bases). Germline V gene lookup returns CDR1 SGHAT and CDR2 FQNNGV. This CDR3 region has 14 residues. The ends were cut back, 2 bases at V and 6 bases at J, with 11 bases in the middle. Here the CDR3 reads CASSLQSLANEQFL. In DNA, the CDR3 is TGTGCCAGCAGCTTACAGTCGCTAGCCAATGAGCAGTTCCTC.

This clonotype has only a few counts. This chain uses TRBV28 with TRBJ1-1; D not resolved. The CDR3 has 12 amino acids. Germline assignment: CDR1 MDHEN and CDR2 SYDVKM. Trimming stripped 1 base from V and 6 bases from J, with 6 bases between. The CDR3 protein is CASSLFAAEAFF. In nucleotides, the CDR3 is TGTGCCAGCAGTTTATTTGCAGCTGAAGCTTTCTTT.

This clonotype was recorded once. The chain uses TRBV12-3 or TRBV12-4 and TRBJ2-1; 11 bases match TRBD1. The CDR3 loop spans 18 amino acids. V shed 1 base and J 9 bases; nucleotides not matched to a gene: 14. CDR3 amino acids: CASSLEDLGTGGEGEQFF. The CDR3 nucleotides are TGTGCCAGCAGTTTAGAAGATTTAGGGACAGGGGGAGAGGGTGAGCAGTTCTTC.

The chain links TRBV29-1 to TRBJ2-1, with TRBD2 matching over 11 bases. Germline assignment: CDR1 SQVTM and CDR2 ANQGSEA. With 7 bases clipped from V and 6 bases from J, the junction kept 5 bases outside the gene matches. CDR3 size: 13 residues. The CDR3 region is CSAGTSGLNEQFF. The CDR3 nucleotides are TGCAGCGCTGGGACTAGCGGCCTCAATGAGCAGTTCTTC.

This chain joins TRBV11-3 and TRBJ2-1; no firm D call. Trimming pared 0 bases from V and 8 bases from J, leaving 8 bases between. Germline V lookup: CDR1 SGHNT, CDR2 YENEEA. The CDR3 spans 13 residues. The CDR3 here is CASSLEESDEQFF. Here the CDR3 DNA reads TGTGCCAGCAGCTTAGAGGAGAGTGATGAGCAGTTCTTC.

The chain has TRBV28 and TRBJ1-6; no definite D call. The V end lost 6 bases, the J end lost 10 bases, and 10 bases lay between the germline ends. The V gene's germline CDR1 is MDHEN and CDR2 SYDVKM. CDR3 size: 12 residues. CDR3 bases: TGTGCCAGCAGGCTGGGAGGCTCACCCCTCCACTTT. Protein product: CASRLGGSPLHF.

The CDR3 DNA sequence: TGCGCCAGCAGCTTGGGAGAAGAGACCCAGTACTTC. It specifies CASSLGEETQYF. The gene calls are TRBV5-1 and TRBJ2-5, with unresolved D. Germline assignment: CDR1 SGHRS and CDR2 YFSETQ. Trimming cost V 0 bases and J 3 bases, with 3 bases left between them. The CDR3 sequence is 12 residues long.

There are a few counts of this clonotype. The rearrangement links TRBV7-9 to TRBJ2-4; TRBD2 matches at 10 bases. The V gene's germline CDR1 is SEHNR and CDR2 FQNEAQ (reference sequence). CDR3 size: 17 residues. The J segment lost 7 bases and the V segment lost 2 bases, leaving 11 bases of the junction unmatched. DNA for the CDR3: TGTGCCAGCAGCTTACTTGGAGGTGGTAGCGGGGGGAACATTCAGTACTTC. Its translation: CASSLLGGGSGGNIQYF.

The chain recombines TRBV28 with TRBJ1-2; possibly TRBD1 for D (6 bases). The CDR3 sequence is 15 residues long. V dropped 8 bases and J dropped 4 bases, with 20 bases sitting between them. Germline values: CDR1 MDHEN, CDR2 SYDVKM. CDR3 region: CASLKGVQGGYGYTF. The CDR3 DNA is TGTGCCAGCCTTAAGGGGGTGCAGGGAGGCTATGGCTACACCTTC.

This clonotype was counted between two and nine times. Here the CDR3 DNA reads TGTGCCAGCAGCCCCATCAGGCGTTACAATGAGCAGTTCTTC. It is translated as CASSPIRRYNEQFF. The rearrangement uses TRBV11-2 and TRBJ2-1; no definite D call. V lost 5 bases and J lost 4, with 12 bases in between. CDR1 and CDR2 from the germline V gene are SGHAT and FQNNGV. The CDR3 length is 14 residues.

In this sample, this clonotype turned up a few times. This chain joins TRBV11-2 and TRBJ1-6; no clear D gene. This CDR3 region has 17 residues. V lost 2 bases, J lost 5 bases, and 16 bases lay in between. In germline, CDR1 is SGHAT, CDR2 FQNNGV. The CDR3 coding sequence is TGTGCCAGCAGCTTATTTTGGCAGAACTCAGATAATTCACCCCTCCACTTT. Protein: CASSLFWQNSDNSPLHF.

V and J are TRBV30 and TRBJ1-5; no definite D call. V lost 0 bases, J lost 3 bases, and 3 bases lay in between. The CDR3 sequence is 12 residues long. Germline lookup yields CDR1 GTSNPN and CDR2 SVGIG (reference sequence). In DNA form, the CDR3 reads TGTGCCTGGAGTGTACCCAATCAGCCCCAGCATTTT. This codes for CAWSVPNQPQHF.

This rearrangement joins TRBV6-2 or TRBV6-3 to TRBJ2-7; no clear D. This CDR3 is 13 amino acids long. In germline, CDR1 is MNHEY, CDR2 SVGEGT. Trimming removed 2 bases at V and 1 base at J, with 6 bases between. CDR3 coding DNA: TGTGCCAGCAGTTACAGCCTGTCCTACGAGCAGTACTTC. It is translated as CASSYSLSYEQYF.

This clonotype came up a few times. The chain carries TRBV28 and TRBJ2-1; 7 bases agree with TRBD1. J was trimmed by 9 bases and V by 6 bases; bases with no gene match: 8. The CDR3 is 13 residues long. Germline V gene lookup returns CDR1 MDHEN and CDR2 SYDVKM. CDR3 nucleotide sequence: TGTGCCAGCAGAATCGACAGGGTGGGTGAGCAGTTCTTC. It specifies CASRIDRVGEQFF.

The genes are TRBV5-1 and TRBJ1-1; possible D gene TRBD1, 6 bases. CDR1 SGHRS and CDR2 YFSETQ come from the germline V gene. The CDR3 contains 14 residues. V lost 6 bases, J lost 1 base, and 13 bases lay in between. CDR3 residues: CASNHGQQNTEAFF. The CDR3 DNA sequence: TGCGCCAGCAATCATGGACAGCAGAACACTGAAGCTTTCTTT.

V is TRBV28 and J is TRBJ2-1; D gene ambiguous. V was shortened by 8 bases and J by 7 bases, with 6 bases between the two germline ends. CDR1 is MDHEN, CDR2 SYDVKM, per germline. The CDR3 covers 10 residues. CDR3 in amino acids: CASGRNEQFF. The CDR3 DNA reads as TGTGCCAGCGGTAGAAATGAGCAGTTCTTC.

About this clonotype itself: Germline and junction disagree at one end, which may indicate a read error. The chain joins TRBV14 to TRBJ2-7; 13 nucleotides line up with TRBD2. This CDR3 has 16 residues. Looked up from germline, CDR1 is SGHDN and CDR2 is FVKESK. CDR3 coding DNA: TGTGCCAGCAGCCCACTAGCGGGAGGGGTCTCCCACGAGCAGTACTTC. Encoded protein: CASSPLAGGVSHEQYF.

This chain uses TRBV25-1 with TRBJ2-7; TRBD1 is a possible D gene (5 bases). V was pared by 4 bases and J by 6 bases, with 16 bases between. This CDR3 region has 14 residues. Germline V lookup: CDR1 MGHDK, CDR2 SYGVNS. The CDR3 sequence is CASSGQGYLGEQYF. The CDR3 coding sequence is TGTGCCAGCAGTGGGCAGGGCTATCTGGGCGAGCAGTACTTC.

This clonotype was seen only a few times. This chain links TRBV6-5 with TRBJ2-6, with no clear D. The CDR3 is 18 residues long. CDR1 is MNHEY and CDR2 is SVGAGI in the germline V gene. The V gene lost 2 bases and the J gene lost 0 bases, with 14 bases spanning the gap. The CDR3 reads CASSYIPLASSGANVLTF. CDR3 DNA: TGTGCCAGCAGTTACATCCCTCTGGCAAGCTCTGGGGCCAACGTCCTGACTTTC.

This clonotype showed up just once. The V gene is TRBV20-1, the J gene TRBJ1-3; D not resolved. Trimming took 6 bases from V and 1 from J, leaving 13 bases between them. The CDR3 consists of 14 residues. The germline V gene has CDR1 DFQATT and CDR2 SNEGSKA (reference sequence). CDR3 DNA: TGCAGTGCCAGAATTCCAGCGTCTGGAAACACCATATATTTT. This translates into CSARIPASGNTIYF.

The gene calls are TRBV2 and TRBJ1-6; 7 nucleotides align to TRBD1. V shed 6 bases, J shed 6 bases, and the junction held 8 bases outside the gene matches. This CDR3 has 15 amino acids. The germline CDR1 and CDR2 sequences are SNHLY and FYNNEI. CDR3 DNA: TGTGCCAGCAGATCCTCGGGACAGATTAATTCACCCCTCCACTTT. Its protein product is CASRSSGQINSPLHF.

V usage is TRBV19 and J usage is TRBJ1-2; D possibly corresponds to TRBD1 (5 bases). V was cut by 6 bases and J by 1 base, with 18 bases left in between. The V gene's germline CDR1 is LNHDA and CDR2 SQIVND (reference sequence). The CDR3 covers 16 residues. CDR3 loop: CASSQPRRQSNYGYTF. In DNA form, the CDR3 reads TGTGCCAGTAGCCAACCCCGTCGACAGAGTAACTATGGCTACACCTTC.

This chain connects TRBV14 to TRBJ1-5, with D possibly TRBD1 on 5 matching bases. Germline loops: CDR1 SGHDN, CDR2 FVKESK. This CDR3 is built from 13 residues. The V end lost 6 bases, the J end lost 5 bases, and 11 bases lay between the germline ends. The CDR3 region is CASSSGLDQPQHF. Written as DNA, the CDR3 is TGTGCCAGCAGTTCGGGACTTGATCAGCCCCAGCATTTT.

The chain couples TRBV10-3 to TRBJ1-1; D gene uncertain. Per the germline V gene, CDR1 is ENHRY and CDR2 is SYGVKD. Trimming stripped 2 bases from V and 6 bases from J, with 19 bases between. This CDR3 has 16 amino acids. CDR3 region: CAISEIDTGKSAEAFF. CDR3 in DNA: TGTGCCATCAGTGAGATCGACACCGGGAAGAGCGCTGAAGCTTTCTTT.

The chain recombines TRBV6-6 with TRBJ1-3, with D unclear. This CDR3 spans 17 amino acids. CDR1 and CDR2 from the germline V gene are MNHNY and SVGAGI (reference sequence). Trimming shortened V by 1 base and J by 4 bases, and 17 bases separated the two germline ends. CDR3 DNA: TGTGCCAGCAGTTACTTCTCAAGCCGGGATTTGGGAAACACCATATATTTT. The encoded protein is CASSYFSSRDLGNTIYF.

The chain combines TRBV4-1 with TRBJ2-5; possible D gene TRBD2, 6 bases. CDR3 size: 16 residues. The V gene's germline CDR1 is MGHRA and CDR2 YSYEKL. V was cut by 1 base and J by 0 bases, with 12 bases left in between. CDR3 nucleotides: TGCGCCAGCAGCCAAGGGTCTGGGGGGTACCAAGAGACCCAGTACTTC. Its protein product is CASSQGSGGYQETQYF.

The chain combines TRBV5-1 with TRBJ2-3; TRBD1 matches 10 bases. Germline V gene sequence: CDR1 SGHRS, CDR2 YFSETQ. The CDR3 is 14 amino acids. With V trimmed by 3 bases and J by 4 bases, 2 bases remained unmatched. CDR3 loop: CASSSTGGADTQYF. For the CDR3, the DNA is TGCGCCAGCAGCTCGACAGGGGGCGCAGATACGCAGTATTTT.

The rearrangement links TRBV20-1 to TRBJ2-4; 11 nucleotides match TRBD2. CDR1 and CDR2 from the germline V gene are DFQATT and SNEGSKA (reference sequence). The junction had 8 bases not matched to a gene; V was cut back by 5 bases and J by 8 bases. This CDR3 is 14 amino acids long. This CDR3 is CSAFSGGAHDIQYF. The CDR3 nucleotides are TGCAGTGCTTTTAGCGGGGGGGCCCACGACATTCAGTACTTC.